One and the same sample provided the 15 T cell receptor beta chains below, sequenced in a study of T-cell reconstitution after alpha-beta-depleted transplantation in children. Unique molecular identifiers were incorporated into the prepared TCRbeta library. Each CDR3 protein gets one entry after TCRdb re-called the PCR reads with MiXCR. The sample has some 280,000 distinct CDR3 sequences; approximately 9.6% are singletons. Sequencing was performed on PBMCs from the stem cell graft donor, taken from the stem cell graft. These receptors all come from a human donor who donated a stem cell graft to a child with SCID.

This clonotype was counted only a few times. The chain is built from TRBV4-1 and TRBJ2-1; D is uncertain. V was pared by 1 base and J by 10 bases, with 11 bases between. This CDR3 comprises 13 residues. In germline, CDR1 is MGHRA, CDR2 YSYEKL. CDR3 sequence (DNA): TGCGCCAGCAGCCAAGGTCGTCTGGGGGAGCAGTTCTTC. It translates to CASSQGRLGEQFF.

This clonotype was seen ten or more times. V usage is TRBV12-3 or TRBV12-4 and J usage is TRBJ2-5; possible D gene TRBD2, 5 bases. This CDR3 is 13 amino acids long. V shed 6 bases and J shed 4 bases, with 12 bases lying between them. CDR3 protein: CASRRGIRETQYF. CDR3 DNA: TGTGCCAGCAGGCGAGGGATAAGAGAGACCCAGTACTTC.

The sample holds a few counts of this clonotype. V is TRBV4-1 and J is TRBJ1-1; unclear D gene. The V and J ends lost 8 bases and 5 bases respectively, with 18 bases between them. From germline, CDR1 is MGHRA and CDR2 YSYEKL. The CDR3 consists of 14 residues. CDR3 nucleotide sequence: TGCGCCAGCGGCAATCCGGGAGCCGGGACTGAAGCTTTCTTT. Amino acid sequence: CASGNPGAGTEAFF.

The rearrangement links TRBV14 to TRBJ2-1, with 7 bases aligning to TRBD1. Trimming cost V 1 base and J 3 bases; bases outside gene matches: 3. The CDR3 has 15 residues. Germline CDR1 and CDR2: SGHDN and FVKESK. CDR3 sequence (DNA): TGTGCCAGCAGCCAAGCGGACAGGAGCTACAATGAGCAGTTCTTC. It is translated as CASSQADRSYNEQFF. Looking up the rest from reference TRBV14 and TRBJ2-1 gives the full variable domain: EAGVTQFPSHSVIEKGQTVTLRCDPISGHDNLYWYRRVMGKEIKFLLHFVKESKQDESGMPNNRFLAERTGGTYSTLKVQPAELEDSGVYFCASSQADRSYNEQFFGPGTRLTVL.

There are many counts of this clonotype. The CDR3 protein is CAISDSNRGTDTQYF. CDR3 DNA sequence: TGTGCCATCAGTGACTCAAACAGGGGCACAGATACGCAGTATTTT. V is TRBV10-3 and J is TRBJ2-3; TRBD1 might be the D (6 bases). The V gene lost 3 bases and the J gene lost 1 base, with 11 bases spanning the gap. The CDR3 runs to 15 residues. In germline, CDR1 is ENHRY, CDR2 SYGVKD.

This clonotype was found a few times. The V and J genes are TRBV20-1 and TRBJ1-2; D gene unclear. This CDR3 is 13 amino acids long. The germline V gene has CDR1 DFQATT and CDR2 SNEGSKA (reference sequence). V gave up 3 bases and J gave up 5 bases, with 13 bases separating them. The CDR3 region is CSASLVGNYGYTF. Written as DNA, the CDR3 is TGCAGTGCTAGTTTAGTCGGGAATTATGGCTACACCTTC.

This clonotype was observed a handful of times. The chain carries TRBV20-1 and TRBJ1-5; 8 nucleotides line up with TRBD1. Germline CDR1 reads DFQATT; CDR2 reads SNEGSKA (reference sequence). The CDR3 has 12 residues. J lost 4 bases, V lost 6 bases, and 2 bases had no gene match. CDR3 nucleotide sequence: TGCAGTGCGGGGGACAGGAATCAGCCCCAGCATTTT. It specifies CSAGDRNQPQHF.

This clonotype was observed a few times. The chain joins TRBV12-3 or TRBV12-4 to TRBJ2-1; maybe TRBD2 (7 bases). The germline V and J ends were trimmed by 7 bases and 10 bases, with 17 bases remaining between them. The CDR3 loop spans 13 amino acids. CDR3 amino acids: CASTTIGGAEQFF. CDR3 nucleotide sequence: TGTGCCAGCACCACCATAGGGGGGGCGGAGCAGTTCTTC.

The CDR3 nucleotides read TGTGCCAGCCAGCGACAGGGGGCGAACGAGCAGTACTTC. It specifies CASQRQGANEQYF. This sequence joins TRBV7-9 and TRBJ2-7; TRBD1 agrees at 10 bases. Germline V gene data show CDR1 as SEHNR and CDR2 as FQNEAQ (reference sequence). This CDR3 has 13 amino acids. The V gene end was trimmed by 8 bases and the J gene end by 5 bases; junction bases not matched to a gene: 6.

This clonotype was detected only once. The V and J genes are TRBV7-6 and TRBJ2-3; 7 bases align to TRBD1. The germline V gene has CDR1 SGHVS and CDR2 FNYEAQ. The junction had 13 bases not matched to a gene; V was cut back by 5 bases and J by 2 bases. This CDR3 has 17 amino acids. This CDR3 is CASSPRPGQVHTDTQYF. The CDR3 coding sequence is TGTGCCAGCAGCCCCCGACCTGGACAGGTTCACACAGATACGCAGTATTTT.

The chain links TRBV2 to TRBJ2-1, with unresolved D. CDR3 length: 13 residues. Germline V gives CDR1 SNHLY, CDR2 FYNNEI. V was cut by 0 bases and J by 4 bases, with 4 bases left in between. In DNA, the CDR3 is TGTGCCAGCAGTGAAGCAGTGTACAATGAGCAGTTCTTC. Its translation: CASSEAVYNEQFF. Based on the CDR3 plus reference TRBV2 and TRBJ2-1, the full variable domain is EPEVTQTPSHQVTQMGQEVILRCVPISNHLYFYWYRQILGQKVEFLVSFYNNEISEKSEIFDDQFSVERPDGSNFTLKIRSTKLEDSAMYFCASSEAVYNEQFFGPGTRLTVL.

This clonotype is medium-sized in the sample. The chain employs TRBV29-1 and TRBJ2-7; a possible D gene is TRBD2 (5 bases). Germline assignment: CDR1 SQVTM and CDR2 ANQGSEA. The CDR3 extends over 13 amino acids. The germline V and J ends were trimmed by 7 bases and 5 bases, with 18 bases remaining between them. The CDR3 reads CSAGLSLGNEQYF. CDR3 nucleotide sequence: TGCAGCGCGGGGTTGAGTCTGGGGAACGAGCAGTACTTC.

This clonotype has only a few counts. The DNA of the CDR3 is TGTGCCAGCAGCGTCGGACAGAGGAACACTGAAGCTTTCTTT. It yields the protein CASSVGQRNTEAFF. This chain connects TRBV2 to TRBJ1-1; possible D gene TRBD1, 6 bases. The CDR3 loop spans 14 amino acids. Germline V gene data show CDR1 as SNHLY and CDR2 as FYNNEI. The germline V and J ends were trimmed by 6 bases and 1 base, with 12 bases remaining between them.

The rearrangement joins TRBV27 to TRBJ1-2; the D is unclear. The CDR3 runs 13 residues. Germline V gene sequence: CDR1 MNHEY, CDR2 SMNVEV (reference sequence). V was pared by 4 bases and J by 5 bases, with 11 bases between. The DNA for the CDR3 is TGTGCCAGCAGTTACAACGGGGTGTATGGCTACACCTTC. Translated, it gives CASSYNGVYGYTF.

This clonotype has at least ten counts. This chain connects TRBV9 to TRBJ1-4; D is unresolved. Germline V gene lookup returns CDR1 SGDLS and CDR2 YYNGEE. Deletions cut 4 bases from V and 6 bases from J, with 10 bases between. There are 13 residues in the CDR3. CDR3 coding DNA: TGTGCCAGCAGCTCCATGGTTGATGAAAAACTGTTTTTT. Translation gives CASSSMVDEKLFF.